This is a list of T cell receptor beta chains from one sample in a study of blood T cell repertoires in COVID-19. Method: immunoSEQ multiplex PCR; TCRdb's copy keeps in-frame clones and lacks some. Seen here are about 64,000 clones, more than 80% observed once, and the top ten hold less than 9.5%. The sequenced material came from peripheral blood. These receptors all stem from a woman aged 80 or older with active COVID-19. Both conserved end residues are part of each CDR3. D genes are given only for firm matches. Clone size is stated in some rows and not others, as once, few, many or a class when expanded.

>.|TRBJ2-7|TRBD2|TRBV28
TGTGCCAGCAGAGCGAGCGGGAGTCTCTACGAGCAGTACTTC
CASRASGSLYEQYF
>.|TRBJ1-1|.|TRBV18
TGTGCCAGCTCACCAGGGGGGTACACCGACACTGAAGCTTTCTTT
CASSPGGYTDTEAFF
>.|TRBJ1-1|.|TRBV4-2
TGTGCCAGCAGCCAGGACGGGACACACGGGATCGAAGCTTTCTTT
CASSQDGTHGIEAFF
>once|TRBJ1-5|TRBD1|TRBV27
TGTGCCAGTAGACAGGGCTTAAATCAGCCCCAGCATTTT
CASRQGLNQPQHF
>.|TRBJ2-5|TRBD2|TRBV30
TGTGCCTGTAGCGGGCCCCAAGAGACCCAGTACTTC
CACSGPQETQYF
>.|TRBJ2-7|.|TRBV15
TGTGCCACCAGCAGAGAACAGCAGGGAATCTACGAGCAGTACTTC
CATSREQQGIYEQYF
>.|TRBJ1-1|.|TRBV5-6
TGTGCCAGCAGCTTCCTATTACTATCCGGGGAAAAAGCTTTCTTT
CASSFLLLSGEKAFF
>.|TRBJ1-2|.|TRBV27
TGTGCCAGCAGTTTTGGGAGGGCCACACGGGGCTACACCTTC
CASSFGRATRGYTF
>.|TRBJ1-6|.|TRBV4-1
TGCGCCAGCAGCCAAGAAGGCGGCTTGATAGATTCACCCCTCCACTTT
CASSQEGGLIDSPLHF
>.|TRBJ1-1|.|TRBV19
TGTGCCAGTAGTATCGGGTGGGACACTGAAGCTTTCTTT
CASSIGWDTEAFF
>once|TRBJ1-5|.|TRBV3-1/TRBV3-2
TGTGCCAGCAGCCAAGATTGGACCGGGGGGAATCAGCCCCAGCATTTT
CASSQDWTGGNQPQHF
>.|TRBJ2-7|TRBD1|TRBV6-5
TGTGCCAGCAGTACCCCTGGGACAGGGGTGGTCGAGCAGTACTTC
CASSTPGTGVVEQYF
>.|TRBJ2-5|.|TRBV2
TGTGCCAGCAGCGGTAGCCCTGAGCAAGAGACCCAGTACTTC
CASSGSPEQETQYF
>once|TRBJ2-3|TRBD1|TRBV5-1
TGCGCCAGCAGCTTGGGACAGGGGCCTAGCACAGATACGCAGTATTTT
CASSLGQGPSTDTQYF
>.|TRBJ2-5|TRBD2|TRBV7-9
TGTGCCAGCAGCTCCCCGTCTAGCGGGTATTCGGTTGCCCAGTACTTC
CASSSPSSGYSVAQYF
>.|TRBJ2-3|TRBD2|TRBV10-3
TGTGCCATCAGGCCGAATAGCGGGAGAAGCACAGATACGCAGTATTTT
CAIRPNSGRSTDTQYF
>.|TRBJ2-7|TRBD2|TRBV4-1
TGCGCCAGCAGCCTCCGGACTAGCGGGAGGGGGGACCACGAGCAGTACTTC
CASSLRTSGRGDHEQYF
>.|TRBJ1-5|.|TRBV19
TGTGCCAGTAGTATCTTCGGCAGGCGACAGCCCCAGCATTTT
CASSIFGRRQPQHF
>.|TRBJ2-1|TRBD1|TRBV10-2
TGCGCCAGCTCCCCTCGCAGGGGGCACAATGAGCAGTTCTTC
CASSPRRGHNEQFF
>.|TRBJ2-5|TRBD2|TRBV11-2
TGTGCCAGCAGCCCAACAGCGGGGGGCCCAGAGACCCAGTACTTC
CASSPTAGGPETQYF
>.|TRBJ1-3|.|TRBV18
TGTGCCAGCTCACCACCGTTTACAGGGATGGGAAACACCATATATTTT
CASSPPFTGMGNTIYF
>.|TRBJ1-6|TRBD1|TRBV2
TGTGCCAGCAGTGTAGGACAGGGCACTTCACCCCTCCACTTT
CASSVGQGTSPLHF
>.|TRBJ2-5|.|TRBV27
TGTGCCAGCAGTTTATGGCACGCAGAGACCCAGTACTTC
CASSLWHAETQYF
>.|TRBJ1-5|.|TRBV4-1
TGCGCCAGCAGCCAAGGGAGCGATCTTAGCAATCAGCCCCAGCATTTT
CASSQGSDLSNQPQHF
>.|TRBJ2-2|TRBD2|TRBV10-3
TGTGCCATCAGTGAGGGTTACGGGAGGAGTAACACCGGGGAGCTGTTTTTT
CAISEGYGRSNTGELFF
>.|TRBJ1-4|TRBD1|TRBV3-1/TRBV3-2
TGTGCCAGCACCCCAGGGGGAAATGAAAAACTGTTTTTT
CASTPGGNEKLFF
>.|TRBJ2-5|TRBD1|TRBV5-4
TGTGCCAGCAGCGCCCGGACAGGGGTAGAGACCCAGTACTTC
CASSARTGVETQYF
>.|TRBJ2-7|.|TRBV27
TGTGCCAGCAGTTTAACATCCGGGACACCCTACGAGCAGTACTTC
CASSLTSGTPYEQYF
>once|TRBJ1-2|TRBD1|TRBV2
TGTGCCAGCAGTGGGGAGACAGGGGGGTACTATGGCTACACCTTC
CASSGETGGYYGYTF
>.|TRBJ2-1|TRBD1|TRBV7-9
TGTGCCAGCAGCTCCGAGACAGGGGGCTCCTACAATGAGCAGTTCTTC
CASSSETGGSYNEQFF
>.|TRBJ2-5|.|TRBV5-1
TGCGCCAGCAGTAGAGGATTTCAAGAGACCCAGTACTTC
CASSRGFQETQYF
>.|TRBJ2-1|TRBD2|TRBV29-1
TGCAGCGCCCATGGGGTACTAGCGGGGGATAGGAATGAGCAGTTCTTC
CSAHGVLAGDRNEQFF
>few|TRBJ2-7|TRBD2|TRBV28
TGTGCCAGCAGTACCACTAGCGGGAGTTCCTACGAGCAGTACTTC
CASSTTSGSSYEQYF
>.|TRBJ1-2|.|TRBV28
TGTGCCAGCAGTTCACAGGGTGTGAACTACACCTTC
CASSSQGVNYTF
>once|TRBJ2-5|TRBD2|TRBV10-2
TGCGCCAGCAGTGAGGGGACTAGTTCTCCCGCCGAGACCCAGTACTTC
CASSEGTSSPAETQYF
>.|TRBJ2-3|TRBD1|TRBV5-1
TGCGCCAGCAGTTCACCGGGACAGGGCACAGATACGCAGTATTTT
CASSSPGQGTDTQYF
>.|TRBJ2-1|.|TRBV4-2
TGTGCCAGCAGCCCCCGACAGGAACCCTACAATGAGCAGTTCTTC
CASSPRQEPYNEQFF
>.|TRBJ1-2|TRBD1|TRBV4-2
TGTGCCAGCAGCCAAGAACAGGGGGCAAGGGGCTACACCTTC
CASSQEQGARGYTF
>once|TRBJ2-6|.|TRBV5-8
TGTGCCAGCAGCTTGACATTAGGGGCCAACGTCCTGACTTTC
CASSLTLGANVLTF
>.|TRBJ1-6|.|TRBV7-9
TGTGCCAGCAGCCTGAACCGGGACACGAATAATTCACCCCTCCACTTT
CASSLNRDTNNSPLHF
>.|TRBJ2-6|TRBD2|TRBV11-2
TGTGCCAGCAGCCGCGGGGGGAGGGGTTCCCTCCTTTTC
CASSRGGRGSLLF
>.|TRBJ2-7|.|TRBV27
TGTGCCAGCAGTTTTACAGGAAGCTACGAGCAGTACTTC
CASSFTGSYEQYF
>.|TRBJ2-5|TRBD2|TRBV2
TGTGCCAGCCGCATAATGGGGGGGCAAGAGACCCAGTACTTC
CASRIMGGQETQYF
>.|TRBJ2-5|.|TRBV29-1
TGCAGCGTTGGGGGGGTCGGGACCCAGTACTTC
CSVGGVGTQYF
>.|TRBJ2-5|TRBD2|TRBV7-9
TGTGCCAGCAGCGCACCTCCTAGCGGGGTGGGACAAGAGACCCAGTACTTC
CASSAPPSGVGQETQYF
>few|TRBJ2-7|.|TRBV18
TGTGCCAGCTCAAGGGACACCGCCTACGAGCAGTACTTC
CASSRDTAYEQYF